A single T cell receptor (beta chain) is shown here with its context. The sample belongs to a study of blood T cell repertoires in COVID-19. As for the study in general: The study drew acute and convalescent COVID-19 samples from the United States, Italy and Spain. PBMCs, B-cell-depleted T cells, or T cells were the source of the cDNA or gDNA that made up the material.

This CDR3 has 11 amino acids. Authors' analysis steps: How many nucleated cells were present was estimated from reference gene primer amplification. Clones were read by immunoSEQ multiplex PCR, and TCRdb kept only the in-frame ones, dropping some. The D gene and trimming were derived from the DNA, and the V and J assignments and clone size from that table. The sample has roughly 120,000 clones, about nine tenths seen once. The rearrangement links TRBV21-1 to TRBJ1-1; the listed D gene, TRBD1, was not tested against the DNA. TRBV21-1 is a listed pseudogene. The sequencing sample was made of peripheral blood. The source is an older man who had recovered from COVID-19. The CDR3 spells CASTGQSEAFF. CDR3 DNA sequence: TGTGCCAGTACTGGACAGAGTGAAGCTTTCTTT.